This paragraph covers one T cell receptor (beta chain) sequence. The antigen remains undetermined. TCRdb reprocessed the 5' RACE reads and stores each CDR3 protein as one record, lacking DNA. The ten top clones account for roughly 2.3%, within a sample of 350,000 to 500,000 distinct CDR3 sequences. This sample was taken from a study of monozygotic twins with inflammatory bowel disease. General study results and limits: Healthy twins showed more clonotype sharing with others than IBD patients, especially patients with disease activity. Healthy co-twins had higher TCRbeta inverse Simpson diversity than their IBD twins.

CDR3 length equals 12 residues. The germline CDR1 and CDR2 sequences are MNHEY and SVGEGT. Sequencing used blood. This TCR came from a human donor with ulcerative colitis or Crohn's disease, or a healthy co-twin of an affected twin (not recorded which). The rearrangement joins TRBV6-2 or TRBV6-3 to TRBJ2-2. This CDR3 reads CASSLHTGELFF.